This passage covers 32 T cell receptor beta chains from one sample sequenced in a study of blood T cell repertoires in COVID-19. TCRdb keeps only in-frame clones here, not all; method: immunoSEQ multiplex PCR. The table records a few hundred thousand clones, 82% of them present only once. Source material: peripheral blood. These receptors all stem from a woman aged 18-29 years with acute or convalescent COVID-19.

The chain carries TRBV18 and TRBJ2-1; D perhaps matches TRBD2 (5 bases). Trimming removed 3 bases from V and 0 bases from J, with 6 bases in between. Germline V lookup: CDR1 KGHSH, CDR2 LQKENI. The CDR3 consists of 14 residues. The CDR3 nucleotides read TGTGCCAGCTCACCTACTAGCTCCTACAATGAGCAGTTCTTC. Translating gives CASSPTSSYNEQFF.

The V gene is TRBV28, the J gene TRBJ2-2; 7 nucleotides align to TRBD1. V lost 6 bases to trimming and J lost 4 bases; unmatched junction nucleotides: 2. The CDR3 contains 13 residues. Germline loops: CDR1 MDHEN, CDR2 SYDVKM. The CDR3: CASSRDSTGELFF. The CDR3 nucleotides are TGTGCCAGCAGCAGGGACAGCACCGGGGAGCTGTTTTTT.

V usage is TRBV27 and J usage is TRBJ2-7; 8 nucleotides align to TRBD2. The V and J ends lost 5 bases and 1 base, in that order; junction bases with no gene match: 7. Germline V gene data show CDR1 as MNHEY and CDR2 as SMNVEV (reference sequence). This CDR3 is 15 amino acids long. The CDR3 region has the DNA TGTGCCAGCAGTCCAAAGCGGGAGAGGTCCTACGAGCAGTACTTC. Encoded protein: CASSPKRERSYEQYF.

This chain uses TRBV27 with TRBJ2-5, with no clear D. V lost 0 bases, J lost 7 bases, and 9 bases lay in between. This CDR3 comprises 13 residues. Germline V gene sequence: CDR1 MNHEY, CDR2 SMNVEV (reference sequence). This chain's CDR3 is CASSLSMTGTQYF. CDR3 nucleotide sequence: TGTGCCAGCAGTTTATCGATGACGGGGACCCAGTACTTC.

Worth noting for this clone: Other nucleotide sequences in the sample specify the same CDR3. The chain has TRBV7-9 and TRBJ1-5; 9 bases map to TRBD1. Trimming at V came to 1 base and at J to 7 bases, leaving 2 bases not matched to a gene. CDR1 SEHNR and CDR2 FQNEAQ come from the germline V gene (reference sequence). This CDR3 has 14 residues. In DNA, the CDR3 is TGTGCCAGCAGCTTAGGACAGGGGGGCCAGCCCCAGCATTTT. As protein: CASSLGQGGQPQHF.

V usage is TRBV4-1 and J usage is TRBJ2-1, with 10 bases fitting TRBD2. V trimming: 2 bases; J trimming: 4 bases; junction bases outside the gene matches: 8. The CDR3 runs to 17 residues. Germline CDR1 is MGHRA and CDR2 is YSYEKL. CDR3 region: CASSQQPGTSDYNEQFF. CDR3 DNA: TGCGCCAGCAGCCAACAGCCGGGGACTAGCGATTACAATGAGCAGTTCTTC.

V and J are TRBV27 and TRBJ2-1; TRBD1 matches at 11 bases. Germline V gene data show CDR1 as MNHEY and CDR2 as SMNVEV (reference sequence). CDR3 length equals 15 residues. V shed 2 bases, J shed 9 bases, and the junction held 6 bases outside the gene matches. The DNA of the CDR3 is TGTGCCAGCAGTTTAGTCGGGACAGGGGGTCCTGAGCAGTTCTTC. Amino acid sequence: CASSLVGTGGPEQFF.

The rearrangement uses TRBV6-5 and TRBJ2-5; tentative D call: TRBD2 (5 bases). The CDR3 is 12 amino acids. Germline assignment: CDR1 MNHEY and CDR2 SVGAGI. V was cut by 4 bases and J by 5 bases, with 8 bases left in between. CDR3 sequence: CASSSSSETQYF. The CDR3 region has the DNA TGTGCCAGCAGTTCTAGCTCGGAGACCCAGTACTTC.

V usage is TRBV7-9 and J usage is TRBJ2-5; TRBD1 is a possible D gene (5 bases). V was shortened by 4 bases and J by 4 bases, with 16 bases between the two germline ends. Germline V gives CDR1 SEHNR, CDR2 FQNEAQ (reference sequence). The CDR3 is made up of 15 amino acids. The CDR3 nucleotides read TGTGCCAGCAGCTCAGTGACCGACAGTGGAGAGACCCAGTACTTC. Translation gives CASSSVTDSGETQYF.

V usage is TRBV7-9 and J usage is TRBJ1-6; 12 bases are a match to TRBD1. Germline values: CDR1 SEHNR, CDR2 FQNEAQ (reference sequence). The CDR3 is 17 residues long. Trimming removed 5 bases from V and 7 bases from J; junction bases left unmatched: 9. The CDR3 here is CASSPGTGGSFNSPLHF. The CDR3 coding sequence is TGTGCCAGCAGCCCCGGGACAGGGGGCTCCTTCAATTCACCCCTCCACTTT.

This chain joins TRBV10-2 and TRBJ2-3; 9 bases are a match to TRBD2. V lost 4 bases and J lost 0; bases outside the gene matches: 2. Germline lookup yields CDR1 WSHSY and CDR2 SAAADI. CDR3 length: 15 amino acids. The chain's CDR3 is CASSVTSGSTDTQYF. CDR3 DNA sequence: TGCGCCAGCAGTGTGACTAGCGGTAGCACAGATACGCAGTATTTT.

V and J are TRBV7-9 and TRBJ1-2, with a tentative D call TRBD1 (5 bases). CDR1 and CDR2 (germline): SEHNR, FQNEAQ (reference sequence). Trimming left V 5 bases short and J 4 bases short, with 26 bases between. The CDR3 sequence is 18 residues long. CDR3 nucleotide sequence: TGTGCCAGCAGCACCAGTACTCAAACGCGGGGCGCTGGCTATGGCTACACCTTC. It specifies CASSTSTQTRGAGYGYTF.

This chain links TRBV7-8 with TRBJ2-6; maybe TRBD2 (5 bases). Germline CDR1 reads SGHVS; CDR2 reads FQNEAQ. There are 16 residues in the CDR3. Between the trimmed V and J ends, which lost 5 bases and 0 bases, there was a span of 11 bases. CDR3 residues: CASSIRRGSGANVLTF. In DNA form, the CDR3 reads TGTGCCAGCAGCATCCGACGGGGCTCTGGGGCCAACGTCCTGACTTTC.

The chain has TRBV5-8 and TRBJ2-7; TRBD1 matches 8 bases. The V gene's germline CDR1 is SGHTS and CDR2 YDEGEE. This CDR3 contains 16 residues. With 1 base clipped from V and 4 bases from J, the junction kept 10 bases outside the gene matches. The CDR3 loop is CASSLSPGTGIYEQYF. As DNA, the CDR3 is TGTGCCAGCAGCTTGAGCCCCGGGACAGGCATTTACGAGCAGTACTTC.

This clone was counted once. V is TRBV10-3 and J is TRBJ1-1, with a tentative D call TRBD1 (6 bases). The length of the CDR3 is 13 residues. V dropped 6 bases and J dropped 0 bases, with 8 bases sitting between them. CDR1 and CDR2 (germline): ENHRY, SYGVKD. Here the CDR3 DNA reads TGTGCCATCAGAGGGGGTATGAACACTGAAGCTTTCTTT. Translated, it gives CAIRGGMNTEAFF.

This sequence joins TRBV2 and TRBJ1-2; 11 positions agree with TRBD1. This CDR3 region has 14 residues. Germline V gene lookup returns CDR1 SNHLY and CDR2 FYNNEI. The ends lost 4 bases at V and 4 bases at J; junction bases unmatched: 2. CDR3 in amino acids: CASSGTGGSYGYTF. The CDR3 DNA reads TGTGCCAGCAGTGGGACAGGGGGCAGCTATGGCTACACCTTC.

This clone was observed once. V is TRBV7-2 and J is TRBJ2-1; 9 bases align to TRBD2. Germline CDR1 and CDR2: SGHTA and FQGNSA. The CDR3 spans 14 residues. J lost 4 bases, V lost 8 bases, and 6 bases had no gene match. The CDR3 sequence: CASGALAGYNEQFF. In DNA, the CDR3 is TGTGCCAGCGGGGCCCTAGCGGGGTACAATGAGCAGTTCTTC.

The genes are TRBV28 and TRBJ1-6; D call uncertain. V was clipped by 5 bases and J by 15 bases, with 11 bases between them. Germline V gene sequence: CDR1 MDHEN, CDR2 SYDVKM. The CDR3 totals 11 residues. CDR3 in amino acids: CASSPNLSLHF. The DNA for the CDR3 is TGTGCCAGCAGTCCCAACTTAAGCCTCCACTTT.

The V and J genes are TRBV6-1 and TRBJ1-2, with D hard to call. The germline V gene has CDR1 MNHNS and CDR2 SASEGT. The CDR3 loop spans 13 amino acids. V lost 0 bases, J lost 5 bases, and 7 bases lay in between. Written as DNA, the CDR3 is TGTGCCAGCAGTGAAGCTTCGCGTTATGGCTACACCTTC. Encoded protein: CASSEASRYGYTF.

The J gene is TRBJ2-7, the V gene TRBV5-1, with 11 bases aligning to TRBD1. V shed 4 bases, J shed 4 bases, and the junction held 7 bases outside the gene matches. The CDR3 loop spans 15 amino acids. Germline values: CDR1 SGHRS, CDR2 YFSETQ. CDR3 in DNA: TGCGCCAGCAGCGTAGGAGGACAGGGGGCGTACGAGCAGTACTTC. It yields the protein CASSVGGQGAYEQYF.

The chain has TRBV12-2 and TRBJ2-4; the table gives TRBD2 as D, unverified against the DNA. TRBV12-2 is annotated as a pseudogene. The CDR3 length is 14 residues. The CDR3 here is CASRCVLAKNIQYF. Here the CDR3 DNA reads TGTGCAAGTCGCTGCGTTCTAGCCAAAAACATTCAGTACTTC.

This rearrangement joins TRBV9 to TRBJ1-1, with TRBD1 identical over 8 bases. Looked up from germline, CDR1 is SGDLS and CDR2 is YYNGEE. The CDR3 is made up of 15 amino acids. V was pared by 0 bases and J by 8 bases, with 9 bases of the junction left unmatched. Written as DNA, the CDR3 is TGTGCCAGCAGCGTAGCCGCAGGGGGCTCGGAAGAAGCTTTCTTT. Translating it yields CASSVAAGGSEEAFF.

The chain is built from TRBV28 and TRBJ2-1; D ambiguous. Trimming removed 8 bases at V and 4 bases at J, with 15 bases between. Per germline, CDR1 MDHEN and CDR2 SYDVKM. CDR3 length: 14 residues. CDR3: CASESERIYNEQFF. The CDR3 region has the DNA TGTGCCAGCGAGTCAGAGAGGATTTACAATGAGCAGTTCTTC.

The chain is built from TRBV18 and TRBJ2-6; 7 bases map to TRBD2. The V gene end was trimmed by 1 base and the J gene end by 2 bases; junction bases not matched to a gene: 5. This CDR3 is 17 amino acids long. The germline V gene encodes CDR1 KGHSH and CDR2 LQKENI. The CDR3 is CASSPQGGSTGANVLTF. The CDR3 region has the DNA TGTGCCAGCTCACCACAGGGAGGGAGCACTGGGGCCAACGTCCTGACTTTC.

J is TRBJ1-1 and V is TRBV7-8; D is unresolved. Trimming left V 2 bases short and J 0 bases short, with 10 bases between. The CDR3 length is 15 residues. Per the germline V gene, CDR1 is SGHVS and CDR2 is FQNEAQ. For the CDR3, the DNA is TGTGCCAGCAGCTTAAATGGCAGGCTGAACACTGAAGCTTTCTTT. Protein sequence: CASSLNGRLNTEAFF.

This clone showed up just once. The CDR3 DNA sequence: TGTGCCAGCAGCCAAGTAGGACAGGGGGCGTTGAACACTGAAGCTTTCTTT. This codes for CASSQVGQGALNTEAFF. The V and J genes are TRBV4-2 and TRBJ1-1, with 11 bases matching TRBD1. Trimming cost V 1 base and J 0 bases; bases outside gene matches: 4. Per the germline V gene, CDR1 is LGHNA and CDR2 is YNFKEQ. The CDR3 sequence is 17 residues long.

V is TRBV10-2 and J is TRBJ2-7; D possibly corresponds to TRBD1 (5 bases). The CDR3 consists of 14 residues. Trimming took off 2 bases at V and 1 base at J, with 9 bases between the two ends. In germline, CDR1 is WSHSY, CDR2 SAAADI. The CDR3 coding sequence is TGCGCCAGCAGTGAGGGACGGACATCCTACGAGCAGTACTTC. Its protein product is CASSEGRTSYEQYF.

This clone has only a few counts. The rearrangement links TRBV20-1 to TRBJ2-7, with 7 nucleotides matching TRBD2. The CDR3 is 13 residues long. V shed 3 bases and J 4 bases; nucleotides not matched to a gene: 6. Looked up from germline, CDR1 is DFQATT and CDR2 is SNEGSKA (reference sequence). Here the CDR3 reads CSASSSGQYEQYF. The CDR3 DNA is TGCAGTGCTAGTTCTAGCGGTCAATACGAGCAGTACTTC.

The rearrangement joins TRBV6-1 to TRBJ2-3; weak D call: TRBD1 (6 bases). V gave up 1 base and J gave up 3 bases, with 14 bases separating them. The germline V gene encodes CDR1 MNHNS and CDR2 SASEGT. The CDR3 runs 16 residues. The chain's CDR3 is CASSEVGSQGTDTQYF. CDR3 sequence (DNA): TGTGCCAGCAGTGAAGTCGGTAGTCAGGGGACAGATACGCAGTATTTT.

The chain uses TRBV5-1 and TRBJ1-1; D is ambiguous. The CDR3 extends over 15 amino acids. V was cut by 1 base and J by 5 bases, with 15 bases left in between. Germline CDR1 SGHRS, CDR2 YFSETQ. The CDR3 sequence is CASSLLGVSKTEAFF. For the CDR3, the DNA is TGCGCCAGCAGCTTGTTGGGAGTCTCGAAAACTGAAGCTTTCTTT.

The J gene is TRBJ2-5, the V gene TRBV10-3; TRBD1 agrees at 9 bases. This CDR3 has 17 amino acids. From germline, CDR1 is ENHRY and CDR2 SYGVKD. V gave up 6 bases and J gave up 3 bases; unmatched junction bases: 14. In nucleotides, the CDR3 is TGTGCCATCAGCGAAATACTAGACAGGGGGGGAGAAGAGACCCAGTACTTC. Translating gives CAISEILDRGGEETQYF.

This clone was seen more than once but under ten times. The chain links TRBV19 to TRBJ1-2; no firm D call. The germline CDR1 and CDR2 sequences are LNHDA and SQIVND (reference sequence). V was pared by 7 bases and J by 2 bases, with 14 bases between. The CDR3 is 14 amino acids. The CDR3 here is CASMTSGRNYGYTF. CDR3 sequence (DNA): TGTGCCAGTATGACGTCGGGTCGCAACTATGGCTACACCTTC. The whole variable domain, filled in from reference TRBV19 and TRBJ1-2, reads DGGITQSPKYLFRKEGQNVTLSCEQNLNHDAMYWYRQDPGQGLRLIYYSQIVNDFQKGDIAEGYSVSREKKESFPLTVTSAQKNPTAFYLCASMTSGRNYGYTFGSGTRLTVV.